This T cell receptor beta chain originates from a study of Ad26.COV2.S vaccination and SARS-CoV-2 variants (dated by TCRdb to the early 2020s). General notes on the study: TCRbeta repertoire sequencing was used to assess the specificity and breadth of SARS-CoV-2-reactive T cell receptors after Ad26.COV2.S vaccination. A total of around 32 samples were included in the TCR-sequenced set, comprising around 19 Ad26.COV2.S vaccine recipients, 5 placebo recipients and 8 SARS-CoV-2 convalescent individuals. Broader findings and caveats from the paper: After vaccination, spike-specific CD8+ and CD4+ T cell responses were reported to show substantial breadth. Ad26.COV2.S recipients had higher spike-specific TCR breadth than placebo recipients (P = 0.0014). It was noted by the authors that total T cell responses may have been underestimated by the TCR breadth and depth analyses. Non-spike TCR breadth was comparable between vaccine and placebo recipients, consistent with the vaccine containing only spike.

Read against the paper, the sample's time point label means: individuals recovered from natural SARS-CoV-2 infection. The immunoSEQ Assay was the method used to sequence TCRbeta CDR3 regions. After extraction, genomic DNA underwent amplification by bias-controlled multiplex PCR, followed by high-throughput sequencing. The paper's data handling went like this. To quantify the absolute abundance of every unique TCRbeta CDR3 region, sequences were collapsed and filtered. T cell fraction was estimated by normalization of TCRbeta template counts to usable DNA, with usable DNA being measured through amplification of reference genes present in all nucleated cells. Repertoire TCRs were annotated as SARS-CoV-2-specific by exact matching of V gene, CDR3 amino acid sequence and J gene to a known reactive TCR set. The reference SARS-CoV-2 TCR set was obtained from MIRA and was filtered for enrichment in COVID-19-positive ImmuneCODE repertoires, whereby public or cross-reactive TCRs were removed. Based on the MIRA antigens, annotated TCRs were further analysed at the level of specific ORF or position within ORF. Breadth was defined as the number of annotated unique rearrangements divided by the total number of unique productive rearrangements, and depth was defined as the summed frequency of the annotated unique rearrangements. Two-sided Wilcoxon rank-sum tests were used to compare TCR breadth between groups. TCRdb obtained this table from immuneACCESS and retained in-frame rearrangements with V and J assigned. These tables miss some clones; where compared with another copy, unresolved V genes account for less than half of the shortfall, and the remainder is unexplained. V, J and clone size reflect that table, while D and trimming were determined from the DNA. The sample data list some 180,000 clones, and 87% of these were observed just once. About 5.5% of the sample lies in the top ten.

Of note for this clone: No antigen is known for it. No much larger clonotype is one base removed from it; base qualities were not supplied.

The V and J ends are trimmed by 0 bases and 6 bases, leaving 10 bases between them. From a lookup of the germline V gene, CDR1 and CDR2 are SGHDT and YYEEEE. The CDR3 runs 13 residues from the cysteine to the phenylalanine. Only the CDR3 region is kept as DNA, spanning 39 bases read in frame from base 1. Recombination joined TRBV5-6 with TRBJ2-7, with the D gene not confidently named. The origin of this receptor is a human donor who had recovered from COVID-19. The sample consisted of peripheral blood, taken after recovery from COVID-19. The CDR3 in this case is CASSLDGAREQYF. The nucleotides are TGTGCCAGCAGCTTGGATGGTGCCCGCGAGCAGTACTTC.